This T cell receptor beta chain was observed in a study of Ad26.COV2.S vaccination and SARS-CoV-2 variants (dated by TCRdb to the early 2020s). For the study in its entirety: TCRbeta repertoire sequencing was used to assess the specificity and breadth of SARS-CoV-2-reactive T cell receptors after Ad26.COV2.S vaccination. The TCR-sequenced set comprised approximately 32 samples: around 20 Ad26.COV2.S vaccine recipients, 5 placebo recipients and 8 SARS-CoV-2 convalescent individuals. Study-wide findings and limitations: Substantial breadth of spike-specific CD8+ and CD4+ T cell responses was reported after vaccination. The authors noted that the TCR breadth and depth analyses may have underestimated total T cell responses. Higher spike-specific TCR breadth was observed in Ad26.COV2.S recipients than in placebo recipients (P = 0.0014). Non-spike TCR breadth was comparable between vaccine and placebo recipients, consistent with the vaccine containing only spike.

Based on the germline V gene, the CDR1 and CDR2 sequences are LGHNT and FRNRAP. Trimmed from V: 6 bases; trimmed from J: 3 bases; junction bases lacking a gene match: 15. The CDR3 covers 19 residues, taking in both the cysteine and the phenylalanine. Of all the DNA, just the CDR3 is kept, 57 bases in frame from base 1. This sample's time point label indicates: individuals recovered from natural SARS-CoV-2 infection. Notes on this clone: Its cognate antigen has yet to be identified. No much larger clone is present one base from it, and per-base qualities are unavailable.

The immunoSEQ Assay was used to sequence TCRbeta CDR3 regions. After extraction, genomic DNA underwent amplification by bias-controlled multiplex PCR, followed by high-throughput sequencing. In the authors' own workflow: To quantify the absolute abundance of each unique TCRbeta CDR3 region, sequences were collapsed and filtered. T cell fraction was estimated by normalizing TCRbeta template counts to usable DNA, which was measured by amplifying reference genes present in all nucleated cells. Repertoire TCRs were annotated as SARS-CoV-2-specific when V gene, CDR3 amino acid sequence and J gene were exactly matched to a known reactive TCR set. MIRA supplied the reference SARS-CoV-2 TCR set, which was filtered for enrichment in COVID-19-positive ImmuneCODE repertoires so that public or cross-reactive TCRs were removed. Using the MIRA antigens, annotated TCRs were further analysed by specific ORF or by position within an ORF. Breadth was defined as the number of annotated unique rearrangements divided by the total number of unique productive rearrangements, and depth was defined as the summed frequency of the annotated unique rearrangements. Two-sided Wilcoxon rank-sum tests were used to compare TCR breadth between groups. The table comes from immuneACCESS by way of TCRdb, which keeps in-frame sequences with V and J called. Part of the clones is missing from these tables; in studies checked, under half for an unresolved V gene and the rest for unknown reasons. D and trimming were read from the DNA, whereas the V and J calls and clone size are those reported in that table. The sample includes 85,000 to 95,000 clones, with 82% observed a single time. 16% of the sample is taken by the ten largest.

This sequence uses TRBV12-5 and TRBJ2-5; a stretch of 14 junction bases matches TRBD2. Source: peripheral blood, taken after recovery from COVID-19. This receptor was obtained from a human donor who had recovered from COVID-19. At the DNA level, the sequence is TGTGCTAGTGGCCGGTCACGACTAGCGGGAGGGCCAATCAAAGAGACCCAGTACTTC. Translated, it reads CASGRSRLAGGPIKETQYF.